Included here is one T cell receptor beta chain sequence, with context. Trimming at V came to 4 bases and at J to 4 bases, leaving 6 bases not matched to a gene. The CDR3 is 15 amino acids. Germline-derived CDR1 and CDR2 are MNHNY and SVGAGI (reference sequence). The library put unique molecular identifiers onto individual cDNA molecules. Each CDR3 protein is one row after TCRdb ran MiXCR on the RACE reads. The sample lists about 300,000 distinct CDR3 sequences; around 5.5% were seen once. The entry originates in a study of human T cells and chemical hapten exposure. Study as a whole: Donors were sensitized with 2% DPC on the upper inner arm. During the approximately 24-week study period, patients had diphenylcyclopropenone applied to the scalp every week.

As to time point: pre-sensitization, week 0. As to treatment: therapeutic diphenylcyclopropenone sensitization with weekly scalp DPC. Patients had alopecia, were aged 18 to 70, and were not pregnant. The chain combines TRBV6-6 with TRBJ2-7, with 11 bases aligning to TRBD1. The clonotype comes from a woman younger than 30 with alopecia areata. Some clones in this sample may be carry-over from other donors' samples. Sequenced here: whole blood, sampled in connection with sensitization to the hapten diphenylcyclopropenone (DPC). The CDR3 bases are TGTGCCAGCAGTTCAGGACAGGGGGCAGCATACGAGCAGTACTTC. It encodes CASSSGQGAAYEQYF.